This T cell receptor beta chain originates from a study of OX40 agonist ivuxolimab in advanced cancers. Study details: Subjects had a mean age of around 63 years, with a range of roughly 20 to 80; 82.7% were male. The study reported partial responses in three patients: one hepatocellular carcinoma, two cutaneous melanoma.

Study results and limitations: Compared with others, partial responders at 0.1-3.0 mg/kg displayed clonal expansion among the lowest.

The CDR3 length is 13 residues. CDR1 and CDR2 from the germline V gene are SEHNR and FQNEAQ (reference sequence). V gave up 2 bases and J gave up 4 bases, with 6 bases separating them. Profiling relied on immunoSEQ multiplex PCR, and the TCRdb table lists in-frame clones only, not all of them. This sample has roughly 80,000 clones, with around 80% found just once. As to this clone: The antigen remains undetermined.

Sequences were derived from CD4+ or CD8+ T cells sorted from blood, sampled in a trial of the OX40 agonist ivuxolimab. This chain links TRBV7-9 with TRBJ1-3, with D hard to call. The receptor was isolated from an adult with an advanced solid tumor such as melanoma, head and neck, liver or kidney cancer. DNA for the CDR3: TGTGCCAGCAGCTTATTCGCGGGAAACACCATATATTTT. Translated, it gives CASSLFAGNTIYF. The entire variable domain, with the rest obtained from reference TRBV7-9 and TRBJ1-3, is as follows: DTGVSQNPRHKITKRGQNVTFRCDPISEHNRLYWYRQTLGQGPEFLTYFQNEAQLEKSRLLSDRFSAERPKGSFSTLEIQRTEQGDSAMYLCASSLFAGNTIYFGEGSWLTVV.